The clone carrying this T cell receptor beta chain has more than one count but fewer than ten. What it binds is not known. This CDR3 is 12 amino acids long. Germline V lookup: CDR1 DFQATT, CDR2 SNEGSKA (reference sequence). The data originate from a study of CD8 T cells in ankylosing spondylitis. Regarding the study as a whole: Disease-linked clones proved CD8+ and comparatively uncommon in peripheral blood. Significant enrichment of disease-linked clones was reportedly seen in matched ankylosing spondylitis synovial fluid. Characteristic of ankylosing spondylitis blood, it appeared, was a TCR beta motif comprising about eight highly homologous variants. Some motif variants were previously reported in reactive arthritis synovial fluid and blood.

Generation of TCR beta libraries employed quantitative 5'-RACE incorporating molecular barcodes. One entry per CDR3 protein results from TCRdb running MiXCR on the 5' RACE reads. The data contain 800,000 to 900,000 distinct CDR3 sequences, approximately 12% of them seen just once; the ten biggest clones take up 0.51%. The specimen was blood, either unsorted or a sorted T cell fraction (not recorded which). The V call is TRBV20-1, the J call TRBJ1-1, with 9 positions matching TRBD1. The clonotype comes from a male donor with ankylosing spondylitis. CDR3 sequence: CPLRQGDTEAFF. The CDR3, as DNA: TGCCCCCTCCGACAGGGGGACACTGAAGCTTTCTTT.